The rows below give T cell receptor beta chains drawn from one sample of a study of siplizumab effects on memory and regulatory T cells. Method: immunoSEQ multiplex PCR; TCRdb's copy keeps in-frame clones and lacks some. Counted here are about 100,000 clones, more than 85% occurring once; the ten biggest clones make up under 0.15%. The sample consisted of CD4+ T cells sorted from blood. Receptors originate from a human donor in good health. CDR3s include the opening cysteine and the closing phenylalanine or tryptophan. Each record gives: V gene, J gene, CDR3 protein.

TRBV25-1,TRBJ1-2,CASSESGTFGYTF
TRBV5-6,TRBJ1-5,CASSLVGVSNQPQHF
TRBV5-4,TRBJ1-1,CASRPLDAAEAFF
TRBV30,TRBJ1-3,CAWGRRQGVGGNTIYF
TRBV7-9,TRBJ1-2,CASSLAQTGANYGYTF
TRBV28,TRBJ1-2,CASSSSSSNVGYGYTF
TRBV2,TRBJ1-5,CASMTAMGPQHF
TRBV19,TRBJ1-5,CASSTAPGGAGQPQHF
TRBV29-1,TRBJ1-1,CSVKPTGTNTEAFF
TRBV11-2,TRBJ2-7,CASSPRGGHLSYEQYF
TRBV7-2,TRBJ2-1,CASSLIRNEQFF
TRBV19,TRBJ1-1,CASSDELGARTEAFF
TRBV5-6,TRBJ2-7,CASSPIGTGPYEQYF
TRBV6-6,TRBJ1-2,CASSYGGGRGGYTF
TRBV28,TRBJ1-6,CASITTGSPLHF
TRBV4-2,TRBJ1-2,CASSQPTGTNYGYTF
TRBV6-4,TRBJ2-7,CARGQGGDEQYF
TRBV4-1,TRBJ2-3,CASSRVAGGRDTQYF
TRBV4-1,TRBJ2-1,CASSPTGTGRYSEQFF
TRBV7-9,TRBJ1-1,CASSQQRSKAEAFF
TRBV7-9,TRBJ1-6,CASSLDSPRGSPLHF